This is a list of T cell receptor beta chains from one sample in a study of OX40 agonist ivuxolimab in advanced cancers. The repertoire was sequenced with immunoSEQ multiplex PCR; TCRdb's copy has only in-frame clones and lacks some. The sample consists of approximately 51,000 clones, about 78% of them appearing once. Here the sequenced sample was CD4+ or CD8+ T cells sorted from blood, taken in a trial of the OX40 agonist ivuxolimab. Every receptor here comes from an adult with an advanced solid tumor such as melanoma, head and neck, liver or kidney cancer. CDR3s include the opening cysteine and the closing phenylalanine or tryptophan. D genes are given only for firm matches. Some rows mark clone size as missing; the rest say once, few, many or name a class of expanded clone.

j_call d_call clone_size v_call cdr3_nt cdr3_aa
TRBJ2-7 . . TRBV6-1 TGTGCCAGCAGAGGTATCCGGTACGAGCAGTACTTC CASRGIRYEQYF
TRBJ2-2 . . TRBV9 TGTGCCAGCAGCGTAGAGGGTTTCGGGGAGCTGTTTTTT CASSVEGFGELFF
TRBJ2-1 TRBD2 . TRBV5-1 TGCGCCAGCAGCTCACTGGGGGGCGGGAGGGATGAGCAGTTCTTC CASSSLGGGRDEQFF
TRBJ1-3 . once TRBV19 TGTGCCAGTAGTATTATAGGGCGCGGCCGGTCAAGCTCTGGAAACACCATATATTTT CASSIIGRGRSSSGNTIYF
TRBJ2-2 . . TRBV15 TGTGCCACCAGCAGAGATACTGGGTTGACCGGGGAGCTGTTTTTT CATSRDTGLTGELFF
TRBJ2-1 TRBD2 few TRBV28 TGTGCCGCCCAGCGGGGCAATGAGCAGTTCTTC CAAQRGNEQFF
TRBJ2-3 TRBD2 many TRBV28 TGTGCCAGCAGTTTATCACTAGCGGCCGGAAAGGGCACAGATACGCAGTATTTT CASSLSLAAGKGTDTQYF
TRBJ1-5 . . TRBV28 TGTGCCAGCAGTTCCGGTATCTCGAATCAGCCCCAGCATTTT CASSSGISNQPQHF
TRBJ2-1 . . TRBV29-1 TGCAGCGTTGACCAGGGCTTTGGGAATGAGCAGTTCTTC CSVDQGFGNEQFF
TRBJ2-1 TRBD2 . TRBV13 TGTGCCAGCAGACGTTACTCTCGGACTAGCGGGAGGGGCTCCTACAATGAGCAGTTCTTC CASRRYSRTSGRGSYNEQFF
TRBJ1-2 TRBD1 . TRBV15 TGTGCCACCAGCCATGGACAGGGCTATGGCTACACCTTC CATSHGQGYGYTF
TRBJ2-2 . . TRBV10-1 TGCGCCAGCAGTATGGGGGGAGAGGTCGGGGAGCTGTTTTTT CASSMGGEVGELFF
TRBJ1-5 . . TRBV5-6 TGTGCCAGCAGCTTGAGGAATCAGCCCCAGCATTTT CASSLRNQPQHF
TRBJ1-2 . few TRBV19 TGTGCCAGTAGTATAAGGGGGACTCTCTTCTATGGCTACACCTTC CASSIRGTLFYGYTF
TRBJ2-7 . . TRBV7-2 TGTGCCAGCAGCCCGAACATAATAGCCGACGAGCAGTACTTC CASSPNIIADEQYF
TRBJ1-5 . . TRBV25-1 TGTGCCAGCAGTTCCACAGGGTATCAGCCCCAGCATTTT CASSSTGYQPQHF
TRBJ2-3 . . TRBV5-1 TGCGCCAGCAGCTTGGTCGGGCCAACTAGCACAGATACGCAGTATTTT CASSLVGPTSTDTQYF
TRBJ2-5 TRBD1 . TRBV15 TGTGCCACCAGCAGAGGGGGTCGGGACAGGGAGACCCAGTACTTC CATSRGGRDRETQYF
TRBJ2-1 . . TRBV5-1 TGCGCCAGCACGGGGAGGTACTACAATGAGCAGTTCTTC CASTGRYYNEQFF
TRBJ2-1 . . TRBV2 TGTGCCAGCAGTGAGTGGGCAGAGCAGTTCTTC CASSEWAEQFF